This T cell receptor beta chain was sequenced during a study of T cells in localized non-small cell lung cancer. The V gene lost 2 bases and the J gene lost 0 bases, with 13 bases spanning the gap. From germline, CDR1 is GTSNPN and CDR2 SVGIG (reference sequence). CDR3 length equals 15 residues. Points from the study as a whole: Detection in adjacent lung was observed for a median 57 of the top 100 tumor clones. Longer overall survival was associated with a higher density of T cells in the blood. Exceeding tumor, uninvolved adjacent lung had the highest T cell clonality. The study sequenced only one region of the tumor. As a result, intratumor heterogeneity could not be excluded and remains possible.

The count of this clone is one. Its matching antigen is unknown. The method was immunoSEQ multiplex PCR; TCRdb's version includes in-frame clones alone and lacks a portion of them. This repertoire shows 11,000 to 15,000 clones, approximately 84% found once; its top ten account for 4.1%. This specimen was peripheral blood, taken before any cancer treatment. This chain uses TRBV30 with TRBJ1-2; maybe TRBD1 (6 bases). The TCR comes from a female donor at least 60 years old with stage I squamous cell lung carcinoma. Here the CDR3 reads CAWSRTARANYGYTF. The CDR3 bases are TGTGCCTGGAGTCGGACAGCGAGGGCTAACTATGGCTACACCTTC.